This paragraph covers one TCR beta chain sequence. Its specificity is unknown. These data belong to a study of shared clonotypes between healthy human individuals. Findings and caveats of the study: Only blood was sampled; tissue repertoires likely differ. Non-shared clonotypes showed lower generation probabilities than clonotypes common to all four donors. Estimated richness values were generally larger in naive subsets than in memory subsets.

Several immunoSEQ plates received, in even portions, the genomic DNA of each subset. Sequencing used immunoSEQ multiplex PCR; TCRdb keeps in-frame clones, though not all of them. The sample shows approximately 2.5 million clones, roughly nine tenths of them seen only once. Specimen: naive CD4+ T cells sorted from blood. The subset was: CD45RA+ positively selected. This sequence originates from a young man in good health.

CDR3 residues: CASSLEEFNQPQHF. The CDR3 DNA reads as TGTGCCAGCAGCCTAGAAGAGTTCAATCAGCCCCAGCATTTT. The chain links TRBV5-5 to TRBJ1-5; D not resolved. The CDR3 is 14 residues long. V lost 4 bases to trimming and J lost 3 bases, with 11 bases between them. CDR1 SGHKS and CDR2 YYEKEE come from the germline V gene (reference sequence).